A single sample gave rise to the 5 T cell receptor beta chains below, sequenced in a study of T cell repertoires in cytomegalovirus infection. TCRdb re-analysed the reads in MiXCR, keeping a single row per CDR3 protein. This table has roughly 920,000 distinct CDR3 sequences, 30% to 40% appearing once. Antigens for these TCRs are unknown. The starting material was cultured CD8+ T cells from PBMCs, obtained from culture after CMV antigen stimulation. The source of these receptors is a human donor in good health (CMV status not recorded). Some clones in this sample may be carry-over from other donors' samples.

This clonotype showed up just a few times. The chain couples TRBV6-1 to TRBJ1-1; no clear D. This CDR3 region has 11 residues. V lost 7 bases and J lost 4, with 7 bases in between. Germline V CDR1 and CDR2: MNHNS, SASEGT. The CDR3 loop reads CASNKGTEAFF. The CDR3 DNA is TGTGCCAGCAATAAAGGCACTGAAGCTTTCTTT.

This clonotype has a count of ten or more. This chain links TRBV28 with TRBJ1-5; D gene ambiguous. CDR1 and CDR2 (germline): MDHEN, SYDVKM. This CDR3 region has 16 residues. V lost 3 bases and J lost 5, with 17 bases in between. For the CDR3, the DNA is TGTGCCAGCAGTTTGGTACGGCCCTCGGTGGATCAGCCCCAGCATTTT. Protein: CASSLVRPSVDQPQHF.

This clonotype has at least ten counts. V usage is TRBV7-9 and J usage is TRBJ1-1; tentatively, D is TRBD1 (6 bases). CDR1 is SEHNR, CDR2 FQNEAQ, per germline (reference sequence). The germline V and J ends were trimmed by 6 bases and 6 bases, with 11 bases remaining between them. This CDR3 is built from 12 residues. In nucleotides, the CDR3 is TGTGCCAGCAGTCCGGGGGGCGCTGAAGCTTTCTTT. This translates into CASSPGGAEAFF.

The CDR3 protein is CASSATGGRDTIYF. In DNA form, the CDR3 reads TGTGCCAGCAGCGCCACAGGGGGCAGGGACACCATATATTTT. J is TRBJ1-3 and V is TRBV3-1; 9 positions match TRBD1. Germline assignment: CDR1 LGHDT and CDR2 YNNKEL (reference sequence). CDR3 length: 14 residues. V lost 5 bases to trimming and J lost 8 bases; unmatched junction nucleotides: 7. Full variable domain (missing parts from reference TRBV3-1 and TRBJ1-3): DTAVSQTPKYLVTQMGNDKSIKCEQNLGHDTMYWYKQDSKKFLKIMFSYNNKELIINETVPNRFSPKSPDKAHLNLHINSLELGDSAVYFCASSATGGRDTIYFGEGSWLTVV.

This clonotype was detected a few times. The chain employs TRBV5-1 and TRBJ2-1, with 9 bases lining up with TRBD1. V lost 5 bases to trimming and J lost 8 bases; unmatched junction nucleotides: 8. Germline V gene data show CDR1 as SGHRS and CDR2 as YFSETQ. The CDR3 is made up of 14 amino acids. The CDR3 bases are TGCGCCAGCAGACCAGGACAGGGGCCCCATGAGCAGTTCTTC. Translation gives CASRPGQGPHEQFF.